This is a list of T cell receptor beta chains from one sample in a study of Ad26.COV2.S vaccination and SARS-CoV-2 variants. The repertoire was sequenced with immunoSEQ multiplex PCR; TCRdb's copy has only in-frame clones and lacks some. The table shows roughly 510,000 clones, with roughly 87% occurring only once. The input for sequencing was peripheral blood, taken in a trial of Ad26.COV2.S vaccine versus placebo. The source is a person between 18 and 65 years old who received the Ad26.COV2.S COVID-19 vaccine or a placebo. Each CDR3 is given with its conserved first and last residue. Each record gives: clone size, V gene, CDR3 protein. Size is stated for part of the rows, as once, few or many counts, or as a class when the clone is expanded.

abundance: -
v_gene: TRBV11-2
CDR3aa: CASSLIETQPQHF

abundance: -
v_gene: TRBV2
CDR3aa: CASRQGPTYNSPLHF

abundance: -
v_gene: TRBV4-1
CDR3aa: CASSQEGEGGLASNEQFF

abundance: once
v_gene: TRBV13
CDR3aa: CASSLWTSGRSDTQYF

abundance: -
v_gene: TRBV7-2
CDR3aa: CASSSRTGGRDTQYF

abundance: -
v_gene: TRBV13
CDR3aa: CASSLVGTSNLEQFF

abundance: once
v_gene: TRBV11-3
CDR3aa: CASSEGRGNTDTQYF

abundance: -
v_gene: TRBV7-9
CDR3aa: CASSLGRVRLHF

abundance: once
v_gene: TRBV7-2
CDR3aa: CASSLETFGTQYF

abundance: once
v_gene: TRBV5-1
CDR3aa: CASSLDSITDTQYF

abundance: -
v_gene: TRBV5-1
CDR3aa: CASSWLDRAYNEQFF

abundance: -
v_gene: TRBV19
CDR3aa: CASSIVGNSGNTIYF

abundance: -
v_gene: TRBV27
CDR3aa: CASSLLQGDLSEQYF

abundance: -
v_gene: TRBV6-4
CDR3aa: CASSDSPGPEAFF

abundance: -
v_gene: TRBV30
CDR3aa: CAWTPGLAYEQFF

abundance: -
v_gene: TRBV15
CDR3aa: CATSRDLRFQETQYF

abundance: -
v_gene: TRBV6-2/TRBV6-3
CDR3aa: CASSLQGIETQYF

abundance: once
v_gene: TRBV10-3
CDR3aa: CATTSGQGRDTQYF

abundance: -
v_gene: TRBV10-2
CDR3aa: CASNAGGYDEQYF

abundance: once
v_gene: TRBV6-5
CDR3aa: CASSYSPPGTEQYF

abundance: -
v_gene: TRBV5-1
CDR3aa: CASSLVSGNANYGYTF

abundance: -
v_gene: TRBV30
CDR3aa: CAWRGLVTEAFF

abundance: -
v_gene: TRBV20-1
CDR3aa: CSALGRQGQYF

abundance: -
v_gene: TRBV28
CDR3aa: CASSLGSPYEQYF

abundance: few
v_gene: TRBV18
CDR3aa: CASSPNGRTGGGEQYF

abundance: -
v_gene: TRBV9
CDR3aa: CASSVGATAYEQYF

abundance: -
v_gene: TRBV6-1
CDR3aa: CASSETWTSGTDTQYF

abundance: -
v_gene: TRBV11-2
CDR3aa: CASSPGLAGVGVTDTQYF

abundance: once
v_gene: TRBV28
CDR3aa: CASSFTSGNTDTQYF

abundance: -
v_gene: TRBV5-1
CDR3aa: CASSLALGASIQYF

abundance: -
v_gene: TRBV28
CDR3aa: CASRPGKGVAGGELFF

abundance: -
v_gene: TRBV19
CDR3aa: CASSRQGDYGYTF

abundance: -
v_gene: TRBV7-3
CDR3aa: CASSSFTVSSGELFF

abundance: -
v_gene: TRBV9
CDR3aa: CASSPGTTNYGYTF

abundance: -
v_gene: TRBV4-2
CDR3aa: CASSQSFGGNQPQHF

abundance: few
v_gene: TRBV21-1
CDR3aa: CASSKGQGDGNQPQHF

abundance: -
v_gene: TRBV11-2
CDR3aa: CASSSRTSGTNTGELFF

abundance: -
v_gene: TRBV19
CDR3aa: CASSLDARSPYNEQFF

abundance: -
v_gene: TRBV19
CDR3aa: CASSVTSATDTQYF

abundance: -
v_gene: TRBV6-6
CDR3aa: CASSYGTEYYGYTF

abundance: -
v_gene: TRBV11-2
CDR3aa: CASSLLQGRGELFF

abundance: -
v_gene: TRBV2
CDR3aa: CASTTGHRGPLSGANVLTF